The clone carrying this TCR beta chain was recorded a few times. Its antigen is undetermined. The data originate from a study of beta chain features in type 1 diabetes. Findings and limits, study-wide: Moderate yet significant TCRB CDR3 shortening was seen in Type 1 diabetes patients in all four CD4+ subsets.

All of the isolated RNA was reverse transcribed, so expressed TCRB transcripts were sequenced. Data came from immunoSEQ multiplex PCR; TCRdb stores just in-frame clones and leaves some out. The table lists 150,000 to 200,000 clones, 10% to 15% of them singletons. The material sequenced was central memory CD4+ T cells from blood. The source is a woman under 30 in good health.

The CDR3 region has the DNA TGTGCCAGCAGTTCTCAAGGGGGCGTGAGAGAAAAACTGTTTTTT. It codes for CASSSQGGVREKLFF. This chain uses TRBV28 with TRBJ1-4, with 7 nucleotides matching TRBD1. V was clipped by 4 bases and J by 8 bases; unmatched bases: 10. Germline CDR1 is MDHEN and CDR2 is SYDVKM. This CDR3 has 15 amino acids.